This T cell receptor beta chain came from a study of T cells and Merkel cell carcinoma outcomes. CDR1 and CDR2 (germline): SGHDN, FVKESK. Trimming took 4 bases from V and 2 from J, leaving 8 bases between them. This CDR3 is 13 amino acids long. The repertoire was sequenced with immunoSEQ multiplex PCR; TCRdb's copy has only in-frame clones and lacks some. The sample carries about 15,000 clones, around nine tenths recorded once. What was sequenced was tumor tissue from Merkel cell carcinoma. The receptor's source is a human donor with Merkel cell carcinoma. The chain couples TRBV14 to TRBJ1-2, with a possible D match to TRBD1 (6 bases). In DNA form, the CDR3 reads TGTGCCAGCAGCCCGCAGGGGAACTATGGCTACACCTTC. Amino acids: CASSPQGNYGYTF.